These T cell receptor beta chains were read from a single sample in a study of T cells after posttransplantation cyclophosphamide. Libraries were prepared by immunoSEQ multiplex PCR; TCRdb keeps only in-frame clonotypes and omits some of them. The sample shows more than 20,000 clones, roughly nine tenths of them seen only once. Source: PBMCs, taken around 370 days after allogeneic stem cell transplant with calcineurin inhibitor and methotrexate. These receptors originate from a female patient between 30 and 45 years old who received an allogeneic stem cell transplant from an unrelated donor, was CMV-positive, and had acute and chronic GVHD. Among the T cells, some may be from the graft donor. Both conserved end residues are part of each CDR3. The D gene is left open where the match is weak. Only part of the rows carry a size: once, few, many, or a class if the clone is expanded.

NA	TRBV19	TRBD1	TRBJ1-5	CASKQGGDQPQHF	TGTGCCAGTAAACAGGGGGGGGATCAGCCCCAGCATTTT
once	TRBV11-1	TRBD2	TRBJ2-1	CASSLASGSVEGNEQFF	TGTGCCAGCAGCTTAGCTAGCGGGAGTGTTGAGGGTAATGAGCAGTTCTTC
NA	TRBV4-3	NA	TRBJ2-1	CASSQGGHRENEQFF	TGCGCCAGCAGCCAAGGGGGTCACAGGGAGAATGAGCAGTTCTTC
NA	TRBV13	NA	TRBJ2-4	CASSPRQSYGSKNIQYF	TGTGCCAGCAGCCCCAGGCAGTCTTATGGGTCCAAAAACATTCAGTACTTC
NA	TRBV5-1	NA	TRBJ1-2	CASSFSGVAESGYTF	TGCGCCAGCAGCTTCTCAGGGGTTGCGGAGAGTGGCTACACCTTC
NA	TRBV10-2	NA	TRBJ2-5	CASSIAGETQYF	TGCGCCAGCAGTATTGCCGGAGAGACCCAGTACTTC
NA	TRBV6-5	NA	TRBJ1-1	CASRTEGWNTEAFF	TGTGCCAGCAGGACGGAGGGTTGGAACACTGAAGCTTTCTTT
NA	TRBV5-1	TRBD1	TRBJ2-1	CASTRTGIGYNEQFF	TGCGCCAGCACCCGGACAGGGATCGGCTACAATGAGCAGTTCTTC
NA	TRBV5-4	TRBD1	TRBJ1-3	CAGSFPTGQTNTIYF	TGTGCCGGCAGCTTTCCGACAGGGCAGACAAACACCATATATTTT
NA	TRBV2	NA	TRBJ1-1	CASNLSGEGTEAFF	TGTGCCAGCAACCTTTCAGGGGAGGGGACTGAAGCTTTCTTT
NA	TRBV7-3	TRBD1	TRBJ2-5	CASSPGQVQETQYF	TGTGCCAGCAGCCCAGGACAGGTCCAAGAGACCCAGTACTTC
NA	TRBV5-4	NA	TRBJ2-7	CASSLFGRAYEQYF	TGTGCCAGCAGCTTATTTGGCAGGGCCTACGAGCAGTACTTC
NA	TRBV6-5	TRBD2	TRBJ2-1	CASSYSASGSGEQFF	TGTGCCAGCAGTTACTCGGCTAGCGGGAGCGGTGAGCAGTTCTTC
NA	TRBV30	TRBD1	TRBJ1-2	CAWSVGTGFGYTF	TGTGCCTGGAGTGTAGGGACAGGGTTTGGCTACACCTTC
once	TRBV18	NA	TRBJ1-1	CASSIGEFTEAFF	TGTGCCAGCTCAATCGGGGAGTTCACTGAAGCTTTCTTT
NA	TRBV7-2	NA	TRBJ2-1	CASSLPGGYNEQFF	TGTGCCAGCAGCCTCCCTGGCGGGTACAATGAGCAGTTCTTC
NA	TRBV18	NA	TRBJ1-1	CASSNTRSLPEAFF	TGTGCCAGCTCAAACACCCGATCATTACCTGAAGCTTTCTTT
few	TRBV25-1	TRBD2	TRBJ2-1	CASSYTSGYNEQFF	TGTGCCAGCAGCTACACTAGCGGCTACAATGAGCAGTTCTTC
NA	TRBV7-2	TRBD1	TRBJ2-1	CASSFTGDEQFF	TGTGCCAGCAGCTTCACAGGGGATGAGCAGTTCTTC
NA	TRBV28	NA	TRBJ1-2	CASVALGGGYTF	TGTGCCAGCGTCGCTCTCGGTGGTGGCTACACCTTC
NA	TRBV19	NA	TRBJ2-5	CASSLGLRQETQYF	TGTGCCAGTAGCTTGGGACTTCGGCAAGAGACCCAGTACTTC
NA	TRBV5-4	NA	TRBJ1-1	CASSSNAGGLATEAFF	TGTGCCAGCAGCTCTAACGCTGGGGGGTTGGCCACTGAAGCTTTCTTT
NA	TRBV7-2	TRBD2	TRBJ2-7	CASSPGGAGAYEQYF	TGTGCCAGCAGCCCAGGAGGGGCGGGAGCCTACGAGCAGTACTTC
NA	TRBV2	NA	TRBJ2-2	CASRASGELFF	TGTGCCAGCAGGGCATCCGGGGAGCTGTTTTTT
NA	TRBV19	NA	TRBJ1-2	CASSIGANYGYTF	TGTGCCAGTAGTATAGGAGCTAACTATGGCTACACCTTC
once	TRBV2	TRBD2	TRBJ2-5	CASSVGTSGFQETQYF	TGTGCCAGCAGTGTAGGGACTAGCGGCTTCCAAGAGACCCAGTACTTC
NA	TRBV7-7	NA	TRBJ2-2	CASSLASGVTGELFF	TGTGCTAGCAGCTTAGCATCGGGGGTCACCGGGGAGCTGTTTTTT
NA	TRBV7-7	TRBD2	TRBJ2-2	CASSLGLAEANTGELFF	TGTGCTAGCAGCTTAGGACTAGCGGAAGCGAACACCGGGGAGCTGTTTTTT
NA	TRBV14	NA	TRBJ2-1	CASSQDNDGRGSSYNEQFF	TGTGCCAGCAGCCAAGATAATGACGGGAGAGGAAGCTCCTACAATGAGCAGTTCTTC
NA	TRBV11-2	NA	TRBJ2-7	CASSFTGSLEQYF	TGTGCCAGCAGCTTCACCGGGTCCCTGGAGCAGTACTTC
NA	TRBV6-1	NA	TRBJ1-5	CASSEQGSQQPQHF	TGTGCCAGCAGTGAACAGGGTTCACAGCAGCCCCAGCATTTT
once	TRBV5-5	NA	TRBJ1-1	CASSLARSNTEAFF	TGTGCCAGCAGCTTGGCACGGTCGAACACTGAAGCTTTCTTT
NA	TRBV11-3	NA	TRBJ1-1	CASSLGRRQGTEAFF	TGTGCCAGCAGCTTAGGTCGGCGGCAGGGCACTGAAGCTTTCTTT
NA	TRBV6-1	TRBD2	TRBJ2-5	CASSETPLAGRETQYF	TGTGCCAGCAGTGAAACGCCTCTAGCGGGTAGAGAGACCCAGTACTTC
NA	TRBV4-3	TRBD2	TRBJ2-3	CASSQDLAGGPDTQYF	TGCGCCAGCAGCCAAGATCTAGCGGGAGGGCCAGATACGCAGTATTTT
NA	TRBV2	TRBD2	TRBJ2-1	CASRPSGYSYNEQFF	TGTGCCAGCAGGCCTAGCGGCTACTCCTACAATGAGCAGTTCTTC
NA	TRBV9	TRBD2	TRBJ2-3	CASSDFLAGVTDTQYF	TGTGCCAGCAGCGATTTTCTAGCGGGAGTCACAGATACGCAGTATTTT
NA	TRBV29-1	NA	TRBJ1-5	CSVSRGRGNQPQHF	TGCAGCGTTAGCAGAGGCAGGGGCAATCAGCCCCAGCATTTT
NA	TRBV6-6	TRBD1	TRBJ1-5	CASRNRGGQPQHF	TGTGCCAGCAGGAACAGGGGAGGTCAGCCCCAGCATTTT
NA	TRBV27	TRBD1	TRBJ2-7	CASSPGDRVSYEQYF	TGTGCCAGCAGTCCGGGGGACAGGGTATCCTACGAGCAGTACTTC
NA	TRBV7-9	NA	TRBJ1-5	CASSFGHLNQPQHF	TGTGCCAGCAGCTTTGGACACCTCAATCAGCCCCAGCATTTT
few	TRBV10-3	TRBD1	TRBJ1-2	CAISRDSLAYGYTF	TGTGCCATCAGCCGGGACAGCCTCGCTTATGGCTACACCTTC
NA	TRBV6-5	TRBD1	TRBJ1-6	CASSSSGGNSPLHF	TGTGCCAGCAGTTCCTCAGGGGGCAATTCACCCCTCCACTTT
NA	TRBV18	TRBD1	TRBJ1-2	CASSRQGRNYGYTF	TGTGCCAGCTCTCGACAGGGTAGGAACTATGGCTACACCTTC
NA	TRBV7-2	NA	TRBJ2-1	CASSLAGVSNEQFF	TGTGCCAGCAGCTTAGCGGGAGTAAGCAATGAGCAGTTCTTC
NA	TRBV29-1	NA	TRBJ1-1	CSVEDPQGGPHGTEAFF	TGCAGCGTTGAAGATCCCCAGGGAGGGCCCCACGGCACTGAAGCTTTCTTT
NA	TRBV30	NA	TRBJ1-5	CAWAQNGHQPQHF	TGTGCCTGGGCACAAAATGGGCATCAGCCCCAGCATTTT